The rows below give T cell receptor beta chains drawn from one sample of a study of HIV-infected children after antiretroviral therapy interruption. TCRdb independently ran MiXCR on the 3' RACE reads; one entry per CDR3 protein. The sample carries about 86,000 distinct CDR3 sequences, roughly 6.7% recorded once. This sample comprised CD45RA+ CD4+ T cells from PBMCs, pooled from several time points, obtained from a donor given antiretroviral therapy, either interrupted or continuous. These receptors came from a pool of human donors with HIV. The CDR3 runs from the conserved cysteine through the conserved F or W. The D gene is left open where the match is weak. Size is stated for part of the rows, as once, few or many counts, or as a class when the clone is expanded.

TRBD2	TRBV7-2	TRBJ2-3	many	TGTGCCAGCAGCTTTCGTCCGACTAGCGGGGGGACAACAGATACGCAGTATTTT	CASSFRPTSGGTTDTQYF
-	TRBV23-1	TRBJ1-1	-	TGCGCCAGCATCCTTGATTCGGCTTTCTTT	CASILDSAFF
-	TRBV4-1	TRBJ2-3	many	TGCGCCAGCAGCCATCAGGCTGAGGGAACAGATACGCAGTATTTT	CASSHQAEGTDTQYF
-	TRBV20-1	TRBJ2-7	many	TGCAGTGCTAGTGGAGTACGTAACGAGCAGTACTTC	CSASGVRNEQYF
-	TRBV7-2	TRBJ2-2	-	TGTGCCAGCAGCTCAGTACAGGGTACCGGGGAGCTGTTTTTT	CASSSVQGTGELFF
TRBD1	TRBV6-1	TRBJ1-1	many	TGTGCCAGCAGTGGATACAGGGGACTTACTGAAGCTTTCTTT	CASSGYRGLTEAFF
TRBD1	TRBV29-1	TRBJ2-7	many	TGCAGCGTCGGGGACAGGTCCTACGAGCAGTACTTC	CSVGDRSYEQYF
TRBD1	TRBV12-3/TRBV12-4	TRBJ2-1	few	TGTGCCAGCAGGGGGGGGACAGGGGTGAACAATGAGCAGTTCTTC	CASRGGTGVNNEQFF
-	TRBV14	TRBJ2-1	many	TGTGCCAGCAGCCAAAACGTAGCGAACGGCAATGAGCAGTTCTTC	CASSQNVANGNEQFF
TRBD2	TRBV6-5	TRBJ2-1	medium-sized	TGTGCCAGCAGTTCACTCGAGGGGACTAGCAAGCAGTTCTTC	CASSSLEGTSKQFF
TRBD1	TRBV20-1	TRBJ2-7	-	TGCAGTGCTCCGCTGGAAGGGGGCAGCGAGCAGTACTTC	CSAPLEGGSEQYF
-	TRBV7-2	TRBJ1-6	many	TGTGCCAGCAGGCCTACAGGGTTTTCACCCCTCCACTTT	CASRPTGFSPLHF
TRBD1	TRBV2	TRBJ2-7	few	TGTGCCAGCAGTCCATACACGACAGGGTCGGGGTACGAGCAGTACTTC	CASSPYTTGSGYEQYF
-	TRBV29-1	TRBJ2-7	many	TGCAGCGTCTTGGGGGCAGGGATTACCTACGAGCAGTACTTC	CSVLGAGITYEQYF
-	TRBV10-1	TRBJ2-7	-	TGCGCCAGCAGTGAGTCCTATGACTCCTACGAGCAGTACTTC	CASSESYDSYEQYF
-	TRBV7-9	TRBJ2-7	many	TGTGCCAGCAGCTCCCTAGGGGGGGTTGGTAATCGCGAGCAGTACTTC	CASSSLGGVGNREQYF
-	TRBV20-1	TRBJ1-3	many	TGCAGTGCTAGTCAAGGGGGGGCTGGAAACACCATATATTTT	CSASQGGAGNTIYF
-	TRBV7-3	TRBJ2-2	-	TGTGCCAGCAGCTTATTTTTAATTTCCGAGGGCACCGGGGAGCTGTTTTTT	CASSLFLISEGTGELFF
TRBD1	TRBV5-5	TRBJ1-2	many	TGTGCCAGCAGCAATAGGACAGGGAATGGCTACACCTTC	CASSNRTGNGYTF
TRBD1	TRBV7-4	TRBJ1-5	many	TGTGCCATACTTAAAACAGGGGGAGGCAATCAGCCCCAGCATTTT	CAILKTGGGNQPQHF
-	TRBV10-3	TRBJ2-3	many	TGTGCCATCCAACGCCAAACCAGGGGAGGCACAGATACGCAGTATTTT	CAIQRQTRGGTDTQYF
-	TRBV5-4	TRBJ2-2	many	TGTGCCAGCAGCTTGTTGGGGAGACTCACCGGGGAGCTGTTTTTT	CASSLLGRLTGELFF
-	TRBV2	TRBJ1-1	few	TGTGCCAGCAAACCCCTCCAGGGTGGCACTGAAGCTTTCTTT	CASKPLQGGTEAFF
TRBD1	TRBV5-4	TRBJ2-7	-	TGTGCCAGCAGCTTCGCCAGGGGGCCCGAGCAGTACTTC	CASSFARGPEQYF
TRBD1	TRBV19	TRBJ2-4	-	TGTGCCAGTACCCTAGGGGGACAGGCCGCCAAAAACATTCAGTACTTC	CASTLGGQAAKNIQYF
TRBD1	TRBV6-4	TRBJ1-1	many	TGTGCCAGCAAGAAGGGACAGGCGAACACTGAAGCTTTCTTT	CASKKGQANTEAFF
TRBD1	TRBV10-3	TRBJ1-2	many	TGTGCCATCAGCCAATCTGGACAGGGAAAAGAAGGCTACACCTTC	CAISQSGQGKEGYTF
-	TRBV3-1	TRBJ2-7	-	TGTGCCAGCAGCCAAGAACTCGCTAGCTACGAGCAGTACTTC	CASSQELASYEQYF
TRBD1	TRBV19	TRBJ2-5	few	TGTGCCAGTAGTTCGGACAGGCGAAAAGAGACCCAGTACTTC	CASSSDRRKETQYF
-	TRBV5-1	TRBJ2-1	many	TGCGCCAGCAGCCCGGGAGTCCCTCGCATCGATGAGCAGTTCTTC	CASSPGVPRIDEQFF
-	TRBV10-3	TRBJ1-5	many	TGTGCCATCGGAAACCGGGACCCATCGCAGCCCCAGCATTTT	CAIGNRDPSQPQHF
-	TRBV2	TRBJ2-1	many	TGTGCCAGCAAGCCAGGCTCGTGGCCTTACAATGAGCAGTTCTTC	CASKPGSWPYNEQFF
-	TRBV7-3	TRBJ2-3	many	TGTGCCAGCAGCTTCCTAGACACAGATACGCAGTATTTT	CASSFLDTDTQYF
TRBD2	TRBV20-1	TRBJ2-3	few	TGCAGTGCTAGTCTAGCGGGAGTACAAGATACGCAGTATTTT	CSASLAGVQDTQYF
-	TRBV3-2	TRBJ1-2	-	TGTGCCAGCAGCCGGACAGGGCGCGGCTACACCTTC	CASSRTGRGYTF
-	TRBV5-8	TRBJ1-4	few	TGTGCCAGCAGCTTGCGGCTAAATGAAAAACTGTTTTTT	CASSLRLNEKLFF
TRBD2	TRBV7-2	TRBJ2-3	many	TGTGCCAGCAGCATTAGCGGGGGCCGCACAGATACGCAGTATTTT	CASSISGGRTDTQYF
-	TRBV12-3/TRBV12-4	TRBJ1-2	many	TGTGCCAGCAGTTCAGGGGTGCCTTACTATGGCTACACCTTC	CASSSGVPYYGYTF
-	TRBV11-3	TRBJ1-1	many	TGTGCCAGCAGTCATAACAGATACACTGAAGCTTTCTTT	CASSHNRYTEAFF
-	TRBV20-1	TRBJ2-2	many	TGCAGTGCGCAGATGAACACCGGGGAGCTGTTTTTT	CSAQMNTGELFF
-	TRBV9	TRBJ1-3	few	TGTGCCAGCAGCTCGACCTCACAGGGAAACACCATATATTTT	CASSSTSQGNTIYF
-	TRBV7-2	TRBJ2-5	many	TGTGCCAGCAGCTTATTCGGGACCCCCATCCAGACCCAGTACTTC	CASSLFGTPIQTQYF
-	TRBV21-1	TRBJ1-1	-	TGTGCCAGCAGCAAGCGGTCAGAAAGGAGAAGCCATAGAGAGAACACTGAAGCTTTCTTT	CASSKRSERRSHRENTEAFF
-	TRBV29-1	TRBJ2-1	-	TGCAGCGTCCAAAGGGGATCGGGGAATGAGCAGTTCTTC	CSVQRGSGNEQFF
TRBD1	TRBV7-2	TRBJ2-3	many	TGTGCCAGCAGCTTAAGACAGGGGGGAGATACGCAGTATTTT	CASSLRQGGDTQYF
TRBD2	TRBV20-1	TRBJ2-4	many	TGCAGTGCATGGACTAGCGGTAACATTCAGTACTTC	CSAWTSGNIQYF
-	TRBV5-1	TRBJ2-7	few	TGCGCCAGCAGTAAGACGGGCACCTACGAGCAGTACTTC	CASSKTGTYEQYF
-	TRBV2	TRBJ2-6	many	TGTGCCAGCAGTGTTAAGGGTAACCCTGGGGCCAACGTCCTGACTTTC	CASSVKGNPGANVLTF
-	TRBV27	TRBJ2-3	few	TGTGCCAGCAGTTTGGGTACGACGGCTAGCACAGATACGCAGTATTTT	CASSLGTTASTDTQYF
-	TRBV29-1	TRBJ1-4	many	TGCAGCGTTAGGGATTCTTCCGGGGGAGAAAAACTGTTTTTT	CSVRDSSGGEKLFF
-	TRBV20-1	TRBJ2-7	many	TGCAGTGCTAGACGAGTAGACGAGCAGTACTTC	CSARRVDEQYF
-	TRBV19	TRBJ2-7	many	TGTGCCAGCAGTTTGGACATTTATGAACAGTACTTC	CASSLDIYEQYF